What follows is one T cell receptor beta chain and its context. Its antigen is not known. The sample comes from a study of blood T cells in healthy people across ages. Study-wide results and limits: Observed TCR beta diversity showed a strong correlation with the percentage of naive T cells as measured by flow cytometry.

Donation came from healthy Caucasian individuals in Russia who were aged about 6 to 100. Next came a second PCR, run for about 6 to 11 cycles, which used a sample-barcoded 5' primer along with a J-beta primer mix. Every cDNA molecule carried a tag from a template-switch adaptor bearing 12 random nucleotides. TCRdb reprocessed the 5' RACE reads via MiXCR and lists one record per CDR3 protein. The sample holds more than 600,000 distinct CDR3 sequences; roughly 25% are singletons and the top ten take around 9.2%. This sample was shared with a second study, whose subject was T cells of mothers and their children. As that study records: Related mother-child pairs shared slightly more overlap than unrelated pairs, but the difference was non-significant.

Source material: blood. The clonotype was recovered from a boy between 5 and 17 years old in good health.

In DNA, the CDR3 is TGCAGCGTCCAAAGGCCGGGACAGGGGGCTATCGGGGAGCTGTTTTTT. Amino acid sequence: CSVQRPGQGAIGELFF. The chain recombines TRBV29-1 with TRBJ2-2; 12 bases line up with TRBD1. This CDR3 comprises 16 residues. CDR1 and CDR2 from the germline V gene are SQVTM and ANQGSEA. The trim removed 6 bases at V and 7 bases at J, leaving 12 bases unmatched.